This TCR beta chain was captured by sequencing in a study of radiation and T cells in renal cell carcinoma. The V gene's germline CDR1 is SGHTA and CDR2 FQGNSA. Trimming removed 6 bases at V and 4 bases at J, with 22 bases between. The CDR3 consists of 16 residues. In the case of this clone: Its cognate antigen is unknown.

Sequencing was performed with immunoSEQ multiplex PCR; in TCRdb, only in-frame clones are kept and a portion is missing. Among tens of thousands of clones listed, just under 80% were seen once. Time point noted: baseline pretreatment blood. The treatment denotes: 15 Gy SBRT to primary tumor, nephrectomy 4 weeks later. Whole-study findings and limits: Top tumor clonotypes rose in blood 2 weeks post-radiation, then contracted.

The genes are TRBV7-2 and TRBJ2-7; perhaps TRBD2 as D (5 bases). This specimen was blood, taken from a patient whose treatment included radiotherapy and nephrectomy. This sequence was found in a man in his sixties with renal cell carcinoma. The CDR3 DNA sequence: TGTGCCAGCAGTACTTTTACACCATCCCGGGGATACGAGCAGTACTTC. Translated: CASSTFTPSRGYEQYF.